The TCR beta chain under discussion was sequenced for a study of shared clonotypes between healthy human individuals. Overall study: Aged 18 to 49, the donors were a couple of women and three men.

Each donor was a Caucasian adult residing in Nashville, Tennessee. A note on this clone: Its antigen remains unidentified.

Original methodology: Owing to the provision of junction-only sequences devoid of quality scores by immunoSEQ, filtering differed. Profiling relied on immunoSEQ multiplex PCR, and the TCRdb table lists in-frame clones only, not all of them. Clone size and V and J calls were adopted from that table, with D and trimming inferred from the DNA. The sample lists about 1.1 million clones; more than 75% were seen once. The V end was cut by 5 bases, the J end by 5 bases, with 15 bases between. Per germline, CDR1 SSHAT and CDR2 FNYEAQ (reference sequence). The length of the CDR3 is 14 residues. Study findings and constraints: Memory subsets generally showed lower estimated richness than naive subsets.

The clonotype comes from a man aged 18 to 30 in good health. Some clones in this sample may be carry-over from other donors' samples. J is TRBJ2-5 and V is TRBV7-7, with D perhaps given as TRBD1 or TRBD2 (5 bases each). Sequencing was carried out using memory CD4+ T cells from PBMCs. Subset indicated: CD45RA-negative fraction. The CDR3 nucleotides are TGTGCCAGCAGCCCCGGGGCCCCGGGGGAGACCCAGTACTTC. This translates into CASSPGAPGETQYF.